The clone carrying this T cell receptor (beta chain) was recorded at least ten times. Time point specified: patch test 2, 6 weeks after DPC sensitization. Treatment indicated: therapeutic diphenylcyclopropenone sensitization with weekly scalp DPC. These data are taken from a study of human T cells and chemical hapten exposure. The CDR3 has 16 residues. The V gene's germline CDR1 is SGHRS and CDR2 YFSETQ. Trimming took off 0 bases at V and 0 bases at J, with 10 bases between the two ends. TCRdb processed the RACE reads anew with MiXCR; each CDR3 protein has one entry. In the table there are about 110,000 distinct CDR3 sequences, 9% to 9.5% of which are singletons.

The chain is built from TRBV5-1 and TRBJ2-1; TRBD2 might be the D (5 bases). The sequence was obtained from a woman between 40 and 55 years old with alopecia areata. Some clones in this sample may be carry-over from other donors' samples. The sample in question was whole blood, obtained in connection with sensitization to the hapten diphenylcyclopropenone (DPC). CDR3 sequence (DNA): TGCGCCAGCAGCTTGGCCGGGGATAGCTCCTACAATGAGCAGTTCTTC. It specifies CASSLAGDSSYNEQFF.